Shown below are 26 T cell receptor beta chains from a single sample sequenced in a study of T cell responses to AZD1222 COVID-19 vaccine. The data were produced by immunoSEQ multiplex PCR, yet TCRdb's version contains in-frame clones alone and is incomplete. The sample yields more than 95,000 clones, roughly 91% seen once. The material was peripheral blood, obtained on day 0 of MenACWY control vaccination. All receptors derive from an adult in good health.

J is TRBJ2-1 and V is TRBV2; TRBD2 might be the D (6 bases). This CDR3 has 11 amino acids. Germline CDR1 is SNHLY and CDR2 is FYNNEI. Trimming cost V 6 bases and J 9 bases, with 9 bases left between them. Here the CDR3 reads CASRRDSEQFF. In DNA, the CDR3 is TGTGCCAGCAGGCGGGACTCTGAGCAGTTCTTC.

The V gene is TRBV2, the J gene TRBJ2-7; the match to TRBD1 covers 7 bases. CDR3 size: 15 residues. Germline trimming cut 7 bases from V and 0 bases from J; bases unmatched to any gene: 9. Germline CDR1 is SNHLY and CDR2 is FYNNEI. CDR3 region: CASTTDRLSSYEQYV. The CDR3 bases are TGTGCCAGCACTACGGACAGGCTGAGCTCCTACGAGCAGTACGTC.

This clone has only one observation. This chain joins TRBV7-8 and TRBJ2-7; 7 nucleotides agree with TRBD2. The germline V gene encodes CDR1 SGHVS and CDR2 FQNEAQ. The junction had 7 bases not matched to a gene; V was cut back by 5 bases and J by 0 bases. CDR3 length equals 15 residues. The CDR3 region is CASSLLAESSYEQYF. DNA for the CDR3: TGTGCCAGCAGCCTTCTAGCGGAAAGCTCCTACGAGCAGTACTTC.

The chain links TRBV7-2 to TRBJ1-3; D remains unclear. Germline values: CDR1 SGHTA, CDR2 FQGNSA. V lost 5 bases, J lost 4 bases, and 6 bases lay in between. CDR3 length: 12 residues. The DNA for the CDR3 is TGTGCCAGCAGCGTAGTGGGAAACACCATATATTTT. It specifies CASSVVGNTIYF.

The J gene is TRBJ2-2, the V gene TRBV24-1; D unclear. This CDR3 has 20 residues. Germline V gene lookup returns CDR1 KGHDR and CDR2 SFDVKD. V lost 4 bases to trimming and J lost 1 base, with 24 bases between them. The DNA for the CDR3 is TGTGCCACCAGTGACCACGCTCTGACTGAGAAGTTCATGAACACCGGGGAGCTGTTTTTT. This translates into CATSDHALTEKFMNTGELFF.

The rearrangement joins TRBV11-1 to TRBJ2-7, with 11 bases aligning to TRBD2. V lost 5 bases, J lost 0 bases, and 6 bases stayed unmatched. CDR1 SGHAT and CDR2 FQDESV come from the germline V gene (reference sequence). This CDR3 region has 16 residues. The CDR3 reads CASSTSGTSGSYEQYF. For the CDR3, the DNA is TGTGCCAGCAGCACCTCCGGGACTAGCGGCTCCTACGAGCAGTACTTC.

This clone was counted once. This rearrangement joins TRBV6-5 to TRBJ2-2; TRBD2 is a possible D gene (5 bases). The CDR3 loop spans 13 amino acids. Germline V gene lookup returns CDR1 MNHEY and CDR2 SVGAGI. V was trimmed by 5 bases and J by 6 bases, leaving 10 bases between them. In DNA form, the CDR3 reads TGTGCCAGCAGTCCCAAGAGGGCCGGGGAGCTGTTTTTT. Translating gives CASSPKRAGELFF.

The rearrangement uses TRBV28 and TRBJ1-2; 9 nucleotides line up with TRBD1. Looked up from germline, CDR1 is MDHEN and CDR2 is SYDVKM. Trimming at V came to 2 bases and at J to 7 bases, leaving 5 bases not matched to a gene. The CDR3 is made up of 14 amino acids. CDR3 region: CASSLRGTGRGYTF. In nucleotides, the CDR3 is TGTGCCAGCAGTTTAAGGGGGACAGGGCGTGGCTACACCTTC.

The chain combines TRBV5-6 with TRBJ2-3; perhaps TRBD2 as D (6 bases). V was trimmed by 2 bases and J by 1 base, leaving 17 bases between them. Germline V gene lookup returns CDR1 SGHDT and CDR2 YYEEEE. This CDR3 comprises 17 residues. CDR3 loop: CASSFTSWSLGTDTQYF. In DNA, the CDR3 is TGTGCCAGCAGCTTTACTAGCTGGAGTCTCGGCACAGATACGCAGTATTTT.

This chain links TRBV6-6 with TRBJ1-2; no firm D call. The CDR3 has 13 residues. CDR1 is MNHNY and CDR2 is SVGAGI in the germline V gene (reference sequence). Trimming left V 0 bases short and J 6 bases short, with 8 bases between. CDR3 amino acids: CASSYSRENGYTF. Written as DNA, the CDR3 is TGTGCCAGCAGTTACTCGAGGGAGAATGGCTACACCTTC.

The chain employs TRBV4-3 and TRBJ1-1; D is perhaps TRBD1 (5 bases). The V and J ends lost 3 bases and 3 bases respectively, with 8 bases between them. Germline CDR1 is LGHNA and CDR2 is YSLEER. CDR3 size: 13 residues. CDR3 DNA sequence: TGCGCCAGCAGCCAGAGGGGTTACACTGAAGCTTTCTTT. Translated: CASSQRGYTEAFF.

This chain joins TRBV7-8 and TRBJ2-7; D is possibly TRBD1 (6 bases). This CDR3 is 15 amino acids long. Germline loops: CDR1 SGHVS, CDR2 FQNEAQ. Trimming cost V 2 bases and J 5 bases, with 16 bases left between them. CDR3 loop: CASSLRDKSVNEQYV. CDR3 coding DNA: TGTGCCAGCAGCTTAAGGGACAAAAGTGTCAACGAGCAGTACGTC.

This clone was seen once. The chain combines TRBV6-4 with TRBJ2-3; 8 bases are shared with TRBD2. Per the germline V gene, CDR1 is MRHNA and CDR2 is SNTAGT. The CDR3 totals 15 residues. V lost 6 bases to trimming and J lost 0 bases; unmatched junction nucleotides: 5. This CDR3 reads CASRGSGASTDTQYF. DNA of the CDR3: TGTGCCAGCAGGGGTAGCGGGGCCAGCACAGATACGCAGTATTTT.

The V and J genes are TRBV11-1 and TRBJ2-7, with D unclear. Germline assignment: CDR1 SGHAT and CDR2 FQDESV (reference sequence). The V gene lost 1 base and the J gene lost 3 bases, with 10 bases spanning the gap. The CDR3 contains 14 residues. CDR3 residues: CASSLVSGNYEQYF. DNA of the CDR3: TGTGCCAGCAGCTTAGTTAGTGGAAACTACGAGCAGTACTTC.

At least ten counts were recorded for this clone. The chain couples TRBV27 to TRBJ2-7; 9 nucleotides agree with TRBD1. This CDR3 has 15 residues. Per germline, CDR1 MNHEY and CDR2 SMNVEV (reference sequence). V dropped 6 bases and J dropped 2; count of bases not matched to a gene: 8. CDR3 region: CASSRSGTGTYEQYF. In DNA form, the CDR3 reads TGTGCCAGCAGCCGATCCGGGACAGGGACCTACGAGCAGTACTTC.

The chain couples TRBV5-1 to TRBJ1-1; no reliable D call. CDR1 and CDR2 (germline): SGHRS, YFSETQ. This CDR3 comprises 14 residues. Trimming removed 0 bases at V and 1 base at J, with 7 bases between. The CDR3 DNA follows: TGCGCCAGCAGCTTGGAGGCACCGAACACTGAAGCTTTCTTT. This encodes CASSLEAPNTEAFF.

The chain carries TRBV28 and TRBJ2-7; TRBD2 agrees at 11 bases. Per the germline V gene, CDR1 is MDHEN and CDR2 is SYDVKM. The CDR3 consists of 16 residues. Trimming removed 6 bases from V and 2 bases from J; junction bases left unmatched: 9. The DNA of the CDR3 is TGTGCCAGCAGCCATCCGGGACTAGCGGCTACCTACGAGCAGTACTTC. This translates into CASSHPGLAATYEQYF.

The chain couples TRBV2 to TRBJ1-4, with D perhaps TRBD1 (5 bases). Per germline, CDR1 SNHLY and CDR2 FYNNEI. This CDR3 spans 13 amino acids. With 8 bases removed from V and 4 bases from J, the gap between germline ends came to 11 bases. CDR3 loop: CASRDGLNEKLFF. DNA of the CDR3: TGTGCCAGCCGGGACGGACTTAATGAAAAACTGTTTTTT.

The CDR3 DNA reads as TGTGCCAGTAGCCCGAATCCTTTTTCGCCGGACTATGGCTACACCTTC. Translating gives CASSPNPFSPDYGYTF. The J gene is TRBJ1-2, the V gene TRBV19; D is undetermined. This CDR3 is 16 amino acids long. In germline, CDR1 is LNHDA, CDR2 SQIVND (reference sequence). Trimming left V 6 bases short and J 3 bases short, with 20 bases between.

The V and J genes are TRBV21-1 and TRBJ2-3; TRBD2 is taken as the D call from the table, unchecked against the DNA. TRBV21-1 is classified as a pseudogene. This CDR3 is built from 16 residues. CDR3 DNA: TGTGCCAGCAGCAATTGGACTAGCGGGGTCACAGATACGCAGTATTTT. Residues: CASSNWTSGVTDTQYF.

The chain uses TRBV18 and TRBJ1-3; D call uncertain. The V and J ends lost 2 bases and 4 bases respectively, with 9 bases between them. Per germline, CDR1 KGHSH and CDR2 LQKENI. The CDR3 covers 14 residues. The CDR3 here is CASSPAHPGNTIYF. CDR3 DNA sequence: TGTGCCAGCTCACCAGCACATCCGGGAAACACCATATATTTT.

This chain links TRBV7-2 with TRBJ1-3, with D uncertain. Trimming stripped 1 base from V and 3 bases from J, with 10 bases between. The CDR3 runs 15 residues. CDR1 is SGHTA and CDR2 is FQGNSA in the germline V gene. The CDR3 region is CASSLGSSFGNTIYF. The CDR3 bases are TGTGCCAGCAGCTTAGGGAGCTCCTTTGGAAACACCATATATTTT.

V gene TRBV7-9 combines with J gene TRBJ1-2; 7 bases line up with TRBD1. The length of the CDR3 is 16 residues. The trim removed 5 bases at V and 3 bases at J, leaving 12 bases unmatched. CDR1 and CDR2 (germline): SEHNR, FQNEAQ (reference sequence). The CDR3 coding sequence is TGTGCCAGCAGCCTCGGGAGTGGTCAGGGGGACTATGGCTACACCTTC. Translation gives CASSLGSGQGDYGYTF.

The chain employs TRBV27 and TRBJ1-5; D might be TRBD1 (6 bases). Germline V CDR1 and CDR2: MNHEY, SMNVEV (reference sequence). The CDR3 spans 14 residues. V lost 4 bases and J 4 bases, leaving 11 bases between the germline ends. The CDR3 DNA reads TGTGCCAGCAGTTATAGGGGGACAAATCAGCCCCAGCATTTT. Translating gives CASSYRGTNQPQHF.

The chain combines TRBV28 with TRBJ1-5, with a weak D call TRBD1 (5 bases). Germline loops: CDR1 MDHEN, CDR2 SYDVKM. The V and J ends lost 5 bases and 0 bases respectively, with 17 bases between them. This CDR3 region has 17 residues. The CDR3, as DNA: TGTGCCAGCAGTCCGCGATGGAGGGGATATAGCAATCAGCCCCAGCATTTT. Translated: CASSPRWRGYSNQPQHF. Using reference TRBV28 and TRBJ1-5 for the parts outside the CDR3, the full variable domain is DVKVTQSSRYLVKRTGEKVFLECVQDMDHENMFWYRQDPGLGLRLIYFSYDVKMKEKGDIPEGYSVSREKKERFSLILESASTNQTSMYLCASSPRWRGYSNQPQHFGDGTRLSIL.

V and J are TRBV19 and TRBJ2-7; 11 bases are shared with TRBD1. This CDR3 contains 16 residues. The J segment lost 0 bases and the V segment lost 5 bases, leaving 6 bases of the junction unmatched. CDR1 is LNHDA, CDR2 SQIVND, per germline (reference sequence). The CDR3 protein is CASSPRGTGGSYEQYF. CDR3 DNA: TGTGCCAGTAGTCCCAGGGGGACAGGGGGCTCCTACGAGCAGTACTTC.